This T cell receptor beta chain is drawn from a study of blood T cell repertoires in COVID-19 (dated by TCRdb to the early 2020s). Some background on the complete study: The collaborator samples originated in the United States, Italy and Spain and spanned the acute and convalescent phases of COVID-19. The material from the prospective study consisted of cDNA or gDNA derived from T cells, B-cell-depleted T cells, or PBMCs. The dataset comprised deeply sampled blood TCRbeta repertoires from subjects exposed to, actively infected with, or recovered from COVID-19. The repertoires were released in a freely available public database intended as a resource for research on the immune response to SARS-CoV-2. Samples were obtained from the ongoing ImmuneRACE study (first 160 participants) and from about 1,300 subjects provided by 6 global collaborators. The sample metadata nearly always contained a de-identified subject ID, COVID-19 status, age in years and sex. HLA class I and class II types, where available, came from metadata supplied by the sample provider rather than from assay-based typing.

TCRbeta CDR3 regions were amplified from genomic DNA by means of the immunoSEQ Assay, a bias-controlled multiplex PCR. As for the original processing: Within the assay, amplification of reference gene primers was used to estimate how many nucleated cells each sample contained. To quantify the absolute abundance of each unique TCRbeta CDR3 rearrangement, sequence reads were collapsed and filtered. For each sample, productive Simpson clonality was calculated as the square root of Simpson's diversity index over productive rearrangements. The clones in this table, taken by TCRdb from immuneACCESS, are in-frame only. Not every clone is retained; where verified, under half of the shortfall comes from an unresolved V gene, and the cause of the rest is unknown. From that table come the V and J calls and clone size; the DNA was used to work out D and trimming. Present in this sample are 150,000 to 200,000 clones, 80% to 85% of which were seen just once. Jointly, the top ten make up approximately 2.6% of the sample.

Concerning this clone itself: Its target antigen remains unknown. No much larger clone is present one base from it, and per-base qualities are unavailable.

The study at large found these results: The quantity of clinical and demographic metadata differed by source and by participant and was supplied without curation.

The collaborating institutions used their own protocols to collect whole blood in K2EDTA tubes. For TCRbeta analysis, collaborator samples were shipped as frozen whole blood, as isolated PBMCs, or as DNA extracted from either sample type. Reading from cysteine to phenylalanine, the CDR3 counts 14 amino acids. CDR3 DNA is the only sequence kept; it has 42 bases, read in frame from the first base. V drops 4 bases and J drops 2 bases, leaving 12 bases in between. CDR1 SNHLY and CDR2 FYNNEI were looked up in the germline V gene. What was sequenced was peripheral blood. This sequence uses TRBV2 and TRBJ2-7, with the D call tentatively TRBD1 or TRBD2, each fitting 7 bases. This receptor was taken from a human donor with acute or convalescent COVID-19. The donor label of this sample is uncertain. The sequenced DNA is TGTGCCAGCAGTGCAGCGGGGACAGCCTACGAGCAGTACTTC. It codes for CASSAAGTAYEQYF.